These 32 T cell receptor beta chains were sequenced from one sample in a study of blood T cell repertoires in COVID-19. Here immunoSEQ multiplex PCR was the method, and the copy in TCRdb shows in-frame clones only, minus some. The data hold over 90,000 clones, with 80% to 90% observed a single time. Sequenced sample: peripheral blood. Source of these receptors: an older man with acute or convalescent COVID-19.

The chain carries TRBV7-8 and TRBJ1-3; the match to TRBD1 covers 8 bases. V shed 6 bases, J shed 2 bases, and the junction held 6 bases outside the gene matches. CDR3 size: 15 residues. Germline lookup yields CDR1 SGHVS and CDR2 FQNEAQ. CDR3 protein: CASRDRELTGNTIYF. In nucleotides, the CDR3 is TGTGCCAGCAGGGACAGGGAGTTAACTGGAAACACCATATATTTT.

V gene TRBV10-1 combines with J gene TRBJ2-7; 10 bases agree with TRBD2. The J segment lost 5 bases and the V segment lost 7 bases, leaving 17 bases of the junction unmatched. CDR3 size: 17 residues. CDR1 is WNHNN and CDR2 is SYGVQD in the germline V gene (reference sequence). This CDR3 is CASTARRGLAGAHEQYF. The DNA for the CDR3 is TGCGCCAGCACGGCCCGAAGGGGGCTAGCGGGAGCACACGAGCAGTACTTC.

The CDR3 sequence: CASSLERTGRPYGYTF. The CDR3, as DNA: TGTGCCAGCAGCCTGGAGCGGACAGGGAGACCCTATGGCTACACCTTC. The genes are TRBV7-8 and TRBJ1-2, with TRBD1 identical over 8 bases. The germline gives CDR1 SGHVS, CDR2 FQNEAQ. The CDR3 contains 16 residues. Trimming took 5 bases from V and 4 from J; bases not matched to a gene: 12.

J is TRBJ2-2 and V is TRBV5-1, with 13 bases identical to TRBD2. Germline V gives CDR1 SGHRS, CDR2 YFSETQ. The CDR3 runs to 20 residues. The ends lost 9 bases at V and 2 bases at J; junction bases unmatched: 19. This CDR3 is CATLNRSGTSGTFNTGELFF. For the CDR3, the DNA is TGCGCCACCCTAAATCGATCCGGGACTAGCGGGACCTTCAACACCGGGGAGCTGTTTTTT.

This clone was observed a handful of times. This chain joins TRBV21-1 and TRBJ2-7; the DNA was not compared with TRBD2, the D call given in the table. TRBV21-1 is noted as a pseudogene. The CDR3 runs to 16 residues. The DNA for the CDR3 is TGTGCCAGCAGCAAAGTCCGATGGGGGGGAACCTACGAGCAGTACTTC. This gives the protein CASSKVRWGGTYEQYF.

This chain links TRBV19 with TRBJ1-5; weak D call: TRBD1 (6 bases). This CDR3 has 13 residues. V lost 6 bases and J lost 4, with 10 bases in between. CDR1 and CDR2 (germline): LNHDA, SQIVND (reference sequence). The chain's CDR3 is CASSVQGNQPQHF. CDR3 DNA sequence: TGTGCCAGTAGCGTACAGGGTAATCAGCCCCAGCATTTT.

The CDR3 DNA sequence: TGTGCCAGCAGTGCGGGAGGACAGATCGACTATGGCTACACCTTC. This codes for CASSAGGQIDYGYTF. The chain joins TRBV28 to TRBJ1-2; tentative D call: TRBD1 (6 bases). V was clipped by 5 bases and J by 3 bases, with 16 bases between them. This CDR3 region has 15 residues. Germline CDR1 and CDR2: MDHEN and SYDVKM.

The chain joins TRBV28 to TRBJ2-5; D is ambiguous. Germline V gene data show CDR1 as MDHEN and CDR2 as SYDVKM. The length of the CDR3 is 11 residues. V dropped 6 bases and J dropped 4 bases, with 6 bases sitting between them. CDR3 sequence reads: CASSRSETQYF. The CDR3 DNA is TGTGCCAGCAGCAGATCAGAGACCCAGTACTTC.

The rearrangement uses TRBV9 and TRBJ2-7; possible D gene TRBD2, 6 bases. Looked up from germline, CDR1 is SGDLS and CDR2 is YYNGEE. V was shortened by 4 bases and J by 7 bases, with 12 bases between the two germline ends. The CDR3 totals 12 residues. Written as DNA, the CDR3 is TGTGCCAGCAGCCCCCATCGGGGGGAGCAGTACTTC. Translating gives CASSPHRGEQYF.

The gene calls are TRBV7-9 and TRBJ1-6; TRBD1 matches at 11 bases. V gave up 3 bases and J gave up 8 bases; unmatched junction bases: 0. The CDR3 totals 14 residues. Germline CDR1 is SEHNR and CDR2 is FQNEAQ (reference sequence). As DNA, the CDR3 is TGTGCCAGCAGCTTGGGACAGGGGGATTCACCCCTCCACTTT. It specifies CASSLGQGDSPLHF.

This clone was found a few times. This chain uses TRBV6-2 or TRBV6-3 with TRBJ2-7; TRBD1 agrees at 8 bases. Germline assignment: CDR1 MNHEY and CDR2 SVGEGT. Trimming removed 0 bases from V and 2 bases from J; junction bases left unmatched: 6. This CDR3 has 16 amino acids. The CDR3 bases are TGTGCCAGCAGTTACTCGTGGGGACAGGTCACCTACGAGCAGTACTTC. It yields the protein CASSYSWGQVTYEQYF.

The CDR3 sequence: CASSYGLATYEQYF. In DNA form, the CDR3 reads TGTGCCAGCAGCTATGGACTAGCGACCTACGAGCAGTACTTC. The chain couples TRBV2 to TRBJ2-7; 9 nucleotides match TRBD2. The ends lost 6 bases at V and 2 bases at J; junction bases unmatched: 5. Germline CDR1 and CDR2: SNHLY and FYNNEI. The CDR3 spans 14 residues.

J is TRBJ1-3 and V is TRBV15, with 9 positions matching TRBD1. The V segment lost 1 base and the J segment 2 bases; nucleotides outside the gene matches: 9. The CDR3 spans 18 residues. Germline loops: CDR1 LNHNV, CDR2 YYDKDF (reference sequence). CDR3 amino acids: CATSRGTGARLTGNTIYF. The CDR3 coding sequence is TGTGCCACCAGCAGAGGGACAGGGGCGCGTCTCACTGGAAACACCATATATTTT.

As for this clone: Other DNA sequences in the same sample also yield this CDR3. The chain combines TRBV10-3 with TRBJ2-3; 12 nucleotides match TRBD2. V lost 4 bases, J lost 0 bases, and 2 bases stayed unmatched. Germline lookup yields CDR1 ENHRY and CDR2 SYGVKD. This CDR3 comprises 16 residues. In DNA, the CDR3 is TGTGCCATCAGTGGTGGGACTAGCGGGAGCACAGATACGCAGTATTTT. Translated, it gives CAISGGTSGSTDTQYF.

This sequence joins TRBV27 and TRBJ2-1; 7 nucleotides align to TRBD2. Germline CDR1 MNHEY, CDR2 SMNVEV (reference sequence). The CDR3 is 17 residues long. V shed 3 bases and J 0 bases; nucleotides not matched to a gene: 8. The CDR3 DNA is TGTGCCAGCAGTTTTATCCCTAGCGGCAGCTCCTACAATGAGCAGTTCTTC. It translates to CASSFIPSGSSYNEQFF.

This rearrangement joins TRBV5-1 to TRBJ1-1, with a possible D match to TRBD1 (6 bases). The CDR3 spans 15 residues. V was shortened by 1 base and J by 1 base, with 11 bases between the two germline ends. Germline CDR1 SGHRS, CDR2 YFSETQ. CDR3 amino acids: CASSLIWTANTEAFF. The DNA of the CDR3 is TGCGCCAGCAGCTTGATTTGGACAGCGAACACTGAAGCTTTCTTT.

CDR3 nucleotides: TGCGCGTATTGGACTAGCGGCAAAATTTTACCGCTCTACAATGAGCAGTTCTTC. This gives the protein CAYWTSGKILPLYNEQFF. V and J are TRBV10-1 and TRBJ2-1, with TRBD2 identical over 10 bases. Germline CDR1 and CDR2: WNHNN and SYGVQD (reference sequence). The CDR3 runs to 18 residues.

The V call is TRBV4-1, the J call TRBJ2-7; 9 positions agree with TRBD2. The CDR3 loop spans 15 amino acids. Trimming removed 4 bases from V and 2 bases from J; junction bases left unmatched: 6. In germline, CDR1 is MGHRA, CDR2 YSYEKL. The CDR3 sequence: CASSPSLAGAYEQYF. CDR3 nucleotides: TGCGCCAGCAGCCCTTCCTTAGCGGGGGCCTACGAGCAGTACTTC.

The V gene is TRBV11-2, the J gene TRBJ2-3, with a weak D call TRBD2 (5 bases). Germline CDR1 SGHAT, CDR2 FQNNGV. The CDR3 runs 12 residues. V dropped 5 bases and J dropped 4 bases, with 7 bases sitting between them. The CDR3 sequence: CASSEGSDTQYF. CDR3 sequence (DNA): TGTGCCAGCAGCGAGGGTTCAGATACGCAGTATTTT.

The rearrangement uses TRBV19 and TRBJ2-2; D perhaps matches TRBD2 (6 bases). Germline V gene data show CDR1 as LNHDA and CDR2 as SQIVND (reference sequence). The V and J ends lost 7 bases and 3 bases respectively, with 12 bases between them. The CDR3 has 14 amino acids. The CDR3 spells CASKRRGDTGELFF. DNA of the CDR3: TGTGCCAGTAAACGGCGGGGAGACACCGGGGAGCTGTTTTTT.

This chain links TRBV19 with TRBJ1-1; D is unresolved. Trimming left V 5 bases short and J 0 bases short, with 10 bases between. The CDR3 covers 14 residues. Per germline, CDR1 LNHDA and CDR2 SQIVND (reference sequence). The CDR3: CASSGGLMNTEAFF. As DNA, the CDR3 is TGTGCCAGTAGTGGCGGACTTATGAACACTGAAGCTTTCTTT.

This clone has a single count. The chain links TRBV27 to TRBJ2-5, with TRBD2 matching 12 bases. The trim removed 3 bases at V and 4 bases at J, leaving 3 bases unmatched. The CDR3 extends over 15 amino acids. Per germline, CDR1 MNHEY and CDR2 SMNVEV (reference sequence). The CDR3 reads CASSFRLAGVETQYF. In nucleotides, the CDR3 is TGTGCCAGCAGTTTCAGACTAGCGGGAGTAGAGACCCAGTACTTC.

The J gene is TRBJ2-3, the V gene TRBV21-1; the table gives TRBD2 as D, unverified against the DNA. TRBV21-1 is listed as a pseudogene. The CDR3 sequence is 14 residues long. CDR3 loop: CASSAEGVTDTQYF. CDR3 in DNA: TGTGCCAGCAGCGCAGAGGGAGTGACAGATACGCAGTATTTT.

The chain couples TRBV28 to TRBJ2-5, with TRBD1 identical over 7 bases. The junction had 7 bases not matched to a gene; V was cut back by 7 bases and J by 2 bases. The CDR3 has 14 residues. Germline CDR1 MDHEN, CDR2 SYDVKM. The CDR3 bases are TGTGCCAGCATCCTAAGGACAGGACAAGAGACCCAGTACTTC. Protein sequence: CASILRTGQETQYF.

The gene calls are TRBV15 and TRBJ1-5; no reliable D call. In germline, CDR1 is LNHNV, CDR2 YYDKDF (reference sequence). V was shortened by 0 bases and J by 7 bases, with 7 bases between the two germline ends. CDR3 length: 13 amino acids. The CDR3 coding sequence is TGTGCCACCAGCAGAGATAGGAGGCAGCCCCAGCATTTT. The encoded protein is CATSRDRRQPQHF.

V is TRBV29-1 and J is TRBJ2-3, with 12 nucleotides matching TRBD2. V lost 6 bases, J lost 4 bases, and 8 bases stayed unmatched. Germline loops: CDR1 SQVTM, CDR2 ANQGSEA. This CDR3 is built from 15 residues. The CDR3 nucleotides read TGCAGCGTCGAGGCTAGCGGGAGGGCTTCAGATACGCAGTATTTT. Its translation: CSVEASGRASDTQYF.

V and J are TRBV5-4 and TRBJ2-1, with 13 bases matching TRBD2. Germline V CDR1 and CDR2: SGHNT, YYREEE (reference sequence). The V gene end was trimmed by 4 bases and the J gene end by 9 bases; junction bases not matched to a gene: 7. This CDR3 has 15 residues. The CDR3: CASSPGLAGVGEQFF. In DNA form, the CDR3 reads TGTGCCAGCAGCCCAGGACTAGCGGGAGTCGGTGAGCAGTTCTTC.

The chain links TRBV28 to TRBJ2-7; no clear D gene. The CDR3 totals 14 residues. The germline V gene encodes CDR1 MDHEN and CDR2 SYDVKM. Between the trimmed V and J ends, which lost 10 bases and 3 bases, there was a span of 19 bases. CDR3 in DNA: TGTGCCACGCTAAGCTTTGCCTTGAACTACGAGCAGTACTTC. It is translated as CATLSFALNYEQYF.

V gene TRBV9 combines with J gene TRBJ1-2; no clear D gene. V was cut by 4 bases and J by 6 bases, with 22 bases left in between. Germline CDR1 SGDLS, CDR2 YYNGEE. The length of the CDR3 is 16 residues. CDR3 DNA sequence: TGTGCCAGCAGCCCCGCTCATCCGGGAGGCAACAATGGCTACACCTTC. It encodes CASSPAHPGGNNGYTF.

The chain has TRBV4-1 and TRBJ2-1; 9 nucleotides align to TRBD2. Germline V gene data show CDR1 as MGHRA and CDR2 as YSYEKL. Trimming cost V 0 bases and J 2 bases; bases outside gene matches: 14. This CDR3 has 20 residues. CDR3 amino acids: CASSQDNLGPSGGPYNEQFF. For the CDR3, the DNA is TGCGCCAGCAGCCAAGATAATTTAGGTCCGAGCGGGGGGCCCTACAATGAGCAGTTCTTC.

The rearrangement joins TRBV5-5 to TRBJ2-2; D gene unclear. This CDR3 is 14 amino acids long. The germline V gene encodes CDR1 SGHKS and CDR2 YYEKEE (reference sequence). Trimming left V 4 bases short and J 5 bases short, with 12 bases between. CDR3 DNA sequence: TGTGCCAGCAGCCTTGGCGGCAATACCGGGGAGCTGTTTTTT. Encoded protein: CASSLGGNTGELFF.

This clone came up many times. The chain uses TRBV6-2 or TRBV6-3 and TRBJ2-2; possible D gene TRBD2, 5 bases. This CDR3 comprises 13 residues. Looked up from germline, CDR1 is MNHEY and CDR2 is SVGEGT. The V end was cut by 3 bases, the J end by 6 bases, with 8 bases between. CDR3 sequence: CASSYTGSGELFF. CDR3 nucleotides: TGTGCCAGCAGTTATACGGGATCCGGGGAGCTGTTTTTT.